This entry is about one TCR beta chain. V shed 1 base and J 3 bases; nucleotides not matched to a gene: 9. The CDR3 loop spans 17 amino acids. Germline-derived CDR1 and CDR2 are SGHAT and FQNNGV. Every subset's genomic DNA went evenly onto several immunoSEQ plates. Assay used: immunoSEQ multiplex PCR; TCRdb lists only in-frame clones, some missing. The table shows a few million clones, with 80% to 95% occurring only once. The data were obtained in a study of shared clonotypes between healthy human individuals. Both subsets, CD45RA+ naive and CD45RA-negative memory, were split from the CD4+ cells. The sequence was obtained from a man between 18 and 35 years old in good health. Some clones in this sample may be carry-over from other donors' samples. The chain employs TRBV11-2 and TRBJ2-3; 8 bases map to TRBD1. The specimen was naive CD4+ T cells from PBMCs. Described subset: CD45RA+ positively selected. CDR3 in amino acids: CASSLALRTGWTDTQYF. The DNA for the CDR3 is TGTGCCAGCAGCTTAGCTCTCAGGACAGGGTGGACAGATACGCAGTATTTT.